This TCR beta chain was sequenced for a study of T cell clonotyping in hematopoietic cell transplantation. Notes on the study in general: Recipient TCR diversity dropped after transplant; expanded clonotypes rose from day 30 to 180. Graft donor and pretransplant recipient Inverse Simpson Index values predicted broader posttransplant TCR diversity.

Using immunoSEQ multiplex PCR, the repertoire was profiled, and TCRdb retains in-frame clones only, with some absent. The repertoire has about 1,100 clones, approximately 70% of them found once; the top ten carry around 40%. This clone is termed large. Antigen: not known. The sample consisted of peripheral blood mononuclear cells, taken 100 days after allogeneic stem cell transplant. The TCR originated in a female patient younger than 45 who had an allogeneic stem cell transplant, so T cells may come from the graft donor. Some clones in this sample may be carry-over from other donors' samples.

The CDR3 is CASSQDEAGETYNEQFF. CDR3 DNA sequence: TGTGCCAGCAGCCAAGATGAAGCGGGGGAAACCTACAATGAGCAGTTCTTC. The V and J genes are TRBV4-2 and TRBJ2-1; TRBD2 matches 8 bases. The ends lost 0 bases at V and 2 bases at J; junction bases unmatched: 6. Germline loops: CDR1 LGHNA, CDR2 YNFKEQ. This CDR3 is built from 17 residues.